This passage covers 32 T cell receptor beta chains from one sample sequenced in a study of cytotoxic CD8 clonotypes in ibrutinib-treated CLL. TCRdb's table, derived via immunoSEQ multiplex PCR, lists solely in-frame clones and lacks some. The data show over 200,000 clones, with just under 80% seen just once and 11% held by the top ten. The sample in question was PBMCs, obtained after 12 months of ibrutinib treatment. These receptor sequences come from a human donor with chronic lymphocytic leukemia.

This chain uses TRBV4-1 with TRBJ1-3; D uncertain. The V end was cut by 4 bases, the J end by 2 bases, with 12 bases between. In germline, CDR1 is MGHRA, CDR2 YSYEKL. The CDR3 covers 15 residues. DNA for the CDR3: TGCGCCAGCAGCCTCAGTTCACGGCCTGGAAACACCATATATTTT. Residues: CASSLSSRPGNTIYF.

The genes are TRBV19 and TRBJ2-7, with 8 bases identical to TRBD1. V dropped 3 bases and J dropped 2; count of bases not matched to a gene: 6. Germline CDR1 is LNHDA and CDR2 is SQIVND (reference sequence). The CDR3 has 15 residues. The CDR3 nucleotides are TGTGCCAGTAGTATGTTGGGGACAGGCGCCTACGAGCAGTACTTC. Translation: CASSMLGTGAYEQYF.

For the CDR3, the DNA is TGTGCCATCAGTCCAAACGGACAGGGGGCTTCAGACTATGGCTACACCTTC. Its protein is CAISPNGQGASDYGYTF. This chain connects TRBV10-3 to TRBJ1-2; TRBD1 matches at 11 bases. The CDR3 extends over 17 amino acids. Trimming cost V 5 bases and J 3 bases; bases outside gene matches: 11. Looked up from germline, CDR1 is ENHRY and CDR2 is SYGVKD.

On this clone itself: Other DNA sequences in this sample translate to the same CDR3. The rearrangement links TRBV6-5 to TRBJ2-5; 11 bases are a match to TRBD1. Per the germline V gene, CDR1 is MNHEY and CDR2 is SVGAGI. The CDR3 is 15 amino acids. J lost 2 bases, V lost 2 bases, and 1 base had no gene match. CDR3 nucleotide sequence: TGTGCCAGCAGTTACCGGGACAGGGGGCAAGAGACCCAGTACTTC. Translation: CASSYRDRGQETQYF.

Turning to this clone: Distinct nucleotide sequences in the sample also encode this CDR3. V gene TRBV5-1 combines with J gene TRBJ2-7, with TRBD1 identical over 7 bases. V lost 0 bases, J lost 1 base, and 1 base stayed unmatched. Germline lookup yields CDR1 SGHRS and CDR2 YFSETQ. The CDR3 totals 14 residues. The CDR3: CASSLGDSSYEQYF. The CDR3 DNA reads as TGCGCCAGCAGCTTGGGGGACAGTTCCTACGAGCAGTACTTC.

This chain joins TRBV10-3 and TRBJ1-1; 7 bases agree with TRBD1. CDR1 and CDR2 (germline): ENHRY, SYGVKD. Trimming took 8 bases from V and 1 from J; bases not matched to a gene: 4. The CDR3 consists of 13 residues. The DNA for the CDR3 is TGTGCCATCCGTCGGACAGGGAACACTGAAGCTTTCTTT. Protein product: CAIRRTGNTEAFF.

This chain connects TRBV6-6 to TRBJ2-2; a possible D gene is TRBD1 (5 bases). CDR3 length: 16 residues. From germline, CDR1 is MNHNY and CDR2 SVGAGI (reference sequence). V dropped 4 bases and J dropped 8 bases, with 20 bases sitting between them. The CDR3 reads CASSSGLGQGSGELFF. DNA for the CDR3: TGTGCCAGCAGTTCCGGGTTGGGGCAGGGATCAGGGGAGCTGTTTTTT.

V usage is TRBV21-1 and J usage is TRBJ2-3; TRBD1 reflects the table's D call only, with no check against the DNA. TRBV21-1 is a pseudogene locus. The CDR3 runs to 15 residues. The chain's CDR3 is CASSKRDRGTDTQYF. CDR3 sequence (DNA): TGTGCCAGCAGCAAGCGGGACAGGGGCACAGATACGCAGTATTTT.

The J gene is TRBJ2-1, the V gene TRBV2, with D tentatively TRBD1 (5 bases). Trimming took off 5 bases at V and 3 bases at J, with 14 bases between the two ends. The CDR3 has 15 amino acids. Germline loops: CDR1 SNHLY, CDR2 FYNNEI. CDR3: CASSLWQGVYNEQFF. In DNA form, the CDR3 reads TGTGCCAGCAGTCTTTGGCAGGGCGTCTACAATGAGCAGTTCTTC.

The chain recombines TRBV15 with TRBJ2-3, with 10 bases lining up with TRBD1. The germline V gene encodes CDR1 LNHNV and CDR2 YYDKDF (reference sequence). The CDR3 contains 16 residues. The V gene end was trimmed by 4 bases and the J gene end by 2 bases; junction bases not matched to a gene: 6. This CDR3 is CATSTTTGGFTDTQYF. DNA of the CDR3: TGTGCCACCAGCACCACGACAGGGGGCTTCACAGATACGCAGTATTTT.

The V gene is TRBV5-1, the J gene TRBJ2-2, with D perhaps assigned TRBD1 or TRBD2 (7 bases each). CDR3 length: 17 amino acids. Germline values: CDR1 SGHRS, CDR2 YFSETQ. The ends were cut back, 4 bases at V and 5 bases at J, with 21 bases in the middle. CDR3 amino acids: CASSRSPQGEGTGELFF. The CDR3 nucleotides read TGCGCCAGCAGCCGCTCGCCCCAGGGGGAGGGAACCGGGGAGCTGTTTTTT.

This chain connects TRBV19 to TRBJ1-5; D is unclear. With 5 bases removed from V and 2 bases from J, the gap between germline ends came to 22 bases. Looked up from germline, CDR1 is LNHDA and CDR2 is SQIVND (reference sequence). The CDR3 consists of 18 residues. CDR3 DNA sequence: TGTGCCAGTAGTTACCCACTCGCTCGCTCCGTGGGCAATCAGCCCCAGCATTTT. This gives the protein CASSYPLARSVGNQPQHF.

This chain uses TRBV5-1 with TRBJ1-6, with TRBD1 matching over 8 bases. Germline V gene sequence: CDR1 SGHRS, CDR2 YFSETQ. This CDR3 is 15 amino acids long. The J segment lost 6 bases and the V segment lost 1 base, leaving 3 bases of the junction unmatched. CDR3 protein: CASSLQGAVNSPLHF. The CDR3 DNA reads TGCGCCAGCAGCTTGCAGGGGGCAGTTAATTCACCCCTCCACTTT.

This rearrangement joins TRBV14 to TRBJ1-2; D unclear. The germline V and J ends were trimmed by 0 bases and 3 bases, with 2 bases remaining between them. Germline CDR1 reads SGHDN; CDR2 reads FVKESK. The CDR3 covers 12 residues. In nucleotides, the CDR3 is TGTGCCAGCAGCCAAGACCACTATGGCTACACCTTC. The encoded protein is CASSQDHYGYTF.

This clone was observed a few times. This rearrangement joins TRBV7-9 to TRBJ1-5; 7 bases fit TRBD1. CDR1 and CDR2 (germline): SEHNR, FQNEAQ (reference sequence). This CDR3 has 18 amino acids. Trimming removed 3 bases from V and 0 bases from J; junction bases left unmatched: 11. CDR3: CASSLSFGQVYSNQPQHF. The CDR3 DNA is TGTGCCAGCAGCTTGTCCTTCGGACAGGTCTATAGCAATCAGCCCCAGCATTTT.

This CDR3 is CASSDTDRGEQFF. CDR3 nucleotides: TGTGCCAGCAGTGACACCGACAGGGGTGAGCAGTTCTTC. The genes are TRBV6-4 and TRBJ2-1, with TRBD1 matching 8 bases. With V trimmed by 2 bases and J by 9 bases, 3 bases remained unmatched. The CDR3 runs to 13 residues. From germline, CDR1 is MRHNA and CDR2 SNTAGT.

The gene calls are TRBV19 and TRBJ2-1, with 8 bases identical to TRBD1. The CDR3 is 16 amino acids. The germline gives CDR1 LNHDA, CDR2 SQIVND (reference sequence). V gave up 8 bases and J gave up 7 bases; unmatched junction bases: 16. For the CDR3, the DNA is TGTGCCAGTCCTATCAGGTCGGGACAGGCGTTAAATGAGCAGTTCTTC. It is translated as CASPIRSGQALNEQFF.

This clone was picked up a small number of times. The V call is TRBV6-1, the J call TRBJ2-5, with TRBD1 identical over 8 bases. After removal of 5 bases from V and 4 bases from J, the junction contained 6 bases not matched to a gene. From germline, CDR1 is MNHNS and CDR2 SASEGT. This CDR3 has 14 amino acids. CDR3: CASSTQGARETQYF. In DNA, the CDR3 is TGTGCCAGCAGTACGCAGGGGGCCCGAGAGACCCAGTACTTC.

The chain joins TRBV9 to TRBJ2-2, with 12 bases identical to TRBD2. Per the germline V gene, CDR1 is SGDLS and CDR2 is YYNGEE. Trimming at V came to 3 bases and at J to 4 bases, leaving 7 bases not matched to a gene. The CDR3 has 17 amino acids. CDR3 loop: CASSARTSGIVTGELFF. CDR3 bases: TGTGCCAGCAGCGCCCGGACTAGCGGGATAGTCACCGGGGAGCTGTTTTTT.

This clone has a handful of counts. The DNA is left out, because the CDR3 cannot be placed on it with certainty; the CDR3 is given as TCRdb lists it. The CDR3 region is CASSQMSLGSTGELFF. The chain links TRBV11-3 to TRBJ2-2. The CDR3 spans 16 residues, counting both ends. Germline V gene lookup returns CDR1 SGHNT and CDR2 YENEEA.

This clone occurred many times. This chain connects TRBV10-3 to TRBJ1-2; TRBD1 agrees at 8 bases. V was clipped by 6 bases and J by 4 bases; unmatched bases: 10. Per the germline V gene, CDR1 is ENHRY and CDR2 is SYGVKD. CDR3 size: 15 residues. The CDR3 DNA reads TGTGCCATCAGACCAGGGGGCGGTTTCGCCTATGGCTACACCTTC. Residues: CAIRPGGGFAYGYTF.

The V call is TRBV6-5, the J call TRBJ2-7, with 8 bases identical to TRBD2. The germline V gene encodes CDR1 MNHEY and CDR2 SVGAGI. V trimming: 7 bases; J trimming: 4 bases; junction bases outside the gene matches: 12. CDR3 length: 15 amino acids. The CDR3 region has the DNA TGTGCCAGCACCCTCCTGAATAGCGGGATGTACGAGCAGTACTTC. Amino acid sequence: CASTLLNSGMYEQYF.

The CDR3 loop reads CASSELHGQGTYEQYF. CDR3 DNA: TGTGCCAGCAGTGAACTTCACGGCCAAGGCACCTACGAGCAGTACTTC. This chain links TRBV6-1 with TRBJ2-7; D remains ambiguous. The CDR3 covers 16 residues. Deletions cut 2 bases from V and 2 bases from J, with 16 bases between. Germline lookup yields CDR1 MNHNS and CDR2 SASEGT.

This clone has a handful of counts. This chain connects TRBV2 to TRBJ1-1; weak D call: TRBD1 (5 bases). The CDR3 length is 11 residues. The V end was cut by 6 bases, the J end by 11 bases, with 13 bases between. Germline CDR1 is SNHLY and CDR2 is FYNNEI. CDR3 bases: TGTGCCAGCAGAGCCAGCGGGGCGGCTTTCTTT. Residues: CASRASGAAFF.

This clone was counted only a few times. The chain is built from TRBV6-1 and TRBJ2-2, with D uncertain. This CDR3 is built from 16 residues. Germline V gene data show CDR1 as MNHNS and CDR2 as SASEGT. V dropped 3 bases and J dropped 0 bases, with 11 bases sitting between them. DNA for the CDR3: TGTGCCAGCAGTGAGTACAGCGAAACGAACACCGGGGAGCTGTTTTTT. Its translation is CASSEYSETNTGELFF.

This chain joins TRBV29-1 and TRBJ2-1, with 8 bases fitting TRBD2. The CDR3 is 13 amino acids. CDR1 SQVTM and CDR2 ANQGSEA come from the germline V gene. The V and J ends lost 7 bases and 8 bases, in that order; junction bases with no gene match: 10. DNA for the CDR3: TGCAGCGGCCGCGGGGGGCGTAGGGATGAGCAGTTCTTC. Protein sequence: CSGRGGRRDEQFF.

The V and J genes are TRBV2 and TRBJ1-1, with no clear D. Germline loops: CDR1 SNHLY, CDR2 FYNNEI. Trimming took off 7 bases at V and 6 bases at J, with 18 bases between the two ends. The CDR3 length is 14 residues. This CDR3 is CASNPEWKIPEAFF. The DNA for the CDR3 is TGTGCCAGCAACCCCGAGTGGAAGATCCCTGAAGCTTTCTTT.

V gene TRBV28 combines with J gene TRBJ1-5, with TRBD1 matching 8 bases. Germline assignment: CDR1 MDHEN and CDR2 SYDVKM. The junction had 8 bases not matched to a gene; V was cut back by 6 bases and J by 4 bases. The CDR3 totals 15 residues. CDR3 sequence: CASRPNQGANQPQHF. CDR3 DNA sequence: TGTGCCAGCAGACCCAATCAGGGGGCGAATCAGCCCCAGCATTTT.

V and J are TRBV18 and TRBJ2-7; 9 bases align to TRBD1. The CDR3 is 15 residues long. From germline, CDR1 is KGHSH and CDR2 LQKENI. With 6 bases clipped from V and 4 bases from J, the junction kept 10 bases outside the gene matches. DNA for the CDR3: TGTGCCAGCTCGTCCCCGGGACAGGGTCGTTACGAGCAGTACTTC. Its translation is CASSSPGQGRYEQYF.

The rearrangement joins TRBV6-6 to TRBJ2-7; D is unresolved. The germline CDR1 and CDR2 sequences are MNHNY and SVGAGI (reference sequence). The CDR3 has 14 amino acids. Trimming removed 5 bases at V and 0 bases at J, with 11 bases between. The CDR3 DNA reads as TGTGCCAGCAGTGACAAACGTAGCTCCTACGAGCAGTACTTC. Translated, it gives CASSDKRSSYEQYF.

The rearrangement links TRBV6-1 to TRBJ1-6; D gene unclear. CDR1 and CDR2 from the germline V gene are MNHNS and SASEGT. CDR3 length: 13 residues. Trimming removed 7 bases at V and 4 bases at J, with 8 bases between. The CDR3 spells CASNERYNSPLHF. Here the CDR3 DNA reads TGTGCCAGCAACGAGCGTTATAATTCACCCCTCCACTTT.

In this sample, this clone turned up a few times. The chain uses TRBV14 and TRBJ2-5; the D gene is possibly TRBD1 (5 bases). The CDR3 runs 15 residues. V dropped 1 base and J dropped 5 bases, with 14 bases sitting between them. Germline V gene data show CDR1 as SGHDN and CDR2 as FVKESK. This CDR3 is CASSQGSGWRETQYF. CDR3 nucleotides: TGTGCCAGCAGCCAAGGGTCAGGGTGGCGGGAGACCCAGTACTTC.